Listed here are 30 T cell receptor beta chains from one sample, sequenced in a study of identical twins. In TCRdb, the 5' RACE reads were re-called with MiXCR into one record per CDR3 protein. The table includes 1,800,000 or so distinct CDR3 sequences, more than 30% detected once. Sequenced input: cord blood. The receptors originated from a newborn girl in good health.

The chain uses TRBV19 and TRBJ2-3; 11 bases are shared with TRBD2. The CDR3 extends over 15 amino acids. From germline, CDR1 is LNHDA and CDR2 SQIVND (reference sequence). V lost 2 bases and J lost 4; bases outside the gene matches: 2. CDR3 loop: CASSITSGGADTQYF. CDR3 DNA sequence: TGTGCCAGTAGTATAACTAGCGGGGGCGCAGATACGCAGTATTTT. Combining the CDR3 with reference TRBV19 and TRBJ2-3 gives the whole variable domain DGGITQSPKYLFRKEGQNVTLSCEQNLNHDAMYWYRQDPGQGLRLIYYSQIVNDFQKGDIAEGYSVSREKKESFPLTVTSAQKNPTAFYLCASSITSGGADTQYFGPGTRLTVL.

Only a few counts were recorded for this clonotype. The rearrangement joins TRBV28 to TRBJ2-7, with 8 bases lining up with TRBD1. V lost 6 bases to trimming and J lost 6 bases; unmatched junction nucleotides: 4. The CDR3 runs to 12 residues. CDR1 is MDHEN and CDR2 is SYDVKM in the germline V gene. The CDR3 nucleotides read TGTGCCAGCAGCGACAGGGGTGGCGAGCAGTACTTC. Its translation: CASSDRGGEQYF.

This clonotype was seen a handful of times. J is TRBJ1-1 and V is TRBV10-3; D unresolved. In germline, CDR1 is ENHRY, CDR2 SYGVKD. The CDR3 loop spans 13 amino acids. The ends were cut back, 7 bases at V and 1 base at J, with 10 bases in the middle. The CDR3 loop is CAITGVPNTEAFF. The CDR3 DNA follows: TGTGCCATCACTGGGGTCCCGAACACTGAAGCTTTCTTT.

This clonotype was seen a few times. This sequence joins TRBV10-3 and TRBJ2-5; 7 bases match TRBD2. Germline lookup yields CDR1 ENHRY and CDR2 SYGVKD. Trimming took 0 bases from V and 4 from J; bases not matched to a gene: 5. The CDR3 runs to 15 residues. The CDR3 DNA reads TGTGCCATCAGTGAGTCGTTGACTAGCACAGAGACCCAGTACTTC. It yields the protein CAISESLTSTETQYF.

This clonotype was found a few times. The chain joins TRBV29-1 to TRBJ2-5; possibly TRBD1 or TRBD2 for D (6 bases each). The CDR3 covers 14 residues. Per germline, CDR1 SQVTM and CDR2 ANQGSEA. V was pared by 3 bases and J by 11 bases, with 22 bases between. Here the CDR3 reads CSVEGAGEDNEQYF. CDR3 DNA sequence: TGCAGCGTTGAGGGGGCAGGGGAGGACAATGAGCAGTACTTC.

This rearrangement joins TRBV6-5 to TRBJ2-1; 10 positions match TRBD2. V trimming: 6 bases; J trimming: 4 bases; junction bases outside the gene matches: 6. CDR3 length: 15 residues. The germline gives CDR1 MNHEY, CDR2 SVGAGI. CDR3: CASSSISGRYNEQFF. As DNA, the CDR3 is TGTGCCAGCAGCTCAATTAGCGGGAGGTACAATGAGCAGTTCTTC.

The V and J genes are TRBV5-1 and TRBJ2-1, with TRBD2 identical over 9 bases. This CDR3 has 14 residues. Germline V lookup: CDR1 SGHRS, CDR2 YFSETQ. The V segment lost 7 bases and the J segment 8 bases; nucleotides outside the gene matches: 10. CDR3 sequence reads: CASHSGGTVDEQFF. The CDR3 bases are TGCGCCAGCCATAGCGGGGGAACGGTTGATGAGCAGTTCTTC.

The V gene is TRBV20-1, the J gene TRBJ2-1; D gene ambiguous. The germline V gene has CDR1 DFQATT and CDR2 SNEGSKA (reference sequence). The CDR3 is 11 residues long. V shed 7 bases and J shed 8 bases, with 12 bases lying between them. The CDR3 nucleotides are TGCAGTGACAGTGGCCCCCATGAGCAGTTCTTC. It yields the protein CSDSGPHEQFF.

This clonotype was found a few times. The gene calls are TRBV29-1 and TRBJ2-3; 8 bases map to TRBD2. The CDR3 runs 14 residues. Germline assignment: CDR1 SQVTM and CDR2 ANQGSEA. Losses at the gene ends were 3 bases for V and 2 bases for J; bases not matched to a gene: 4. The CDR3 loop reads CSVDMTSDTDTQYF. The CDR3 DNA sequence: TGCAGCGTTGACATGACTAGCGACACAGATACGCAGTATTTT.

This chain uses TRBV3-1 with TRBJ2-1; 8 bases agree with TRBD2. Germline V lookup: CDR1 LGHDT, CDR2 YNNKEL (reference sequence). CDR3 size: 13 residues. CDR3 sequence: CGSGSGAYNEQFF. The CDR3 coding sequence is TGTGGGAGCGGGAGCGGGGCCTACAATGAGCAGTTCTTC.

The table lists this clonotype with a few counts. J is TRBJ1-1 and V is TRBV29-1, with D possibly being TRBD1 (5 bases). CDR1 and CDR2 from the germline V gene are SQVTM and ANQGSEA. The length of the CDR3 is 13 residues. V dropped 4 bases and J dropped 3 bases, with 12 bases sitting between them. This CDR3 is CSVARGLYTEAFF. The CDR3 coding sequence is TGCAGCGTTGCGAGGGGCCTTTACACTGAAGCTTTCTTT.

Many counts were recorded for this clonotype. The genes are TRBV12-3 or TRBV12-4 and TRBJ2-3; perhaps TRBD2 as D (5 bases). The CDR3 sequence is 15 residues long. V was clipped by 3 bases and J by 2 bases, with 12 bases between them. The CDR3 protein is CASSFQRSFTDTQYF. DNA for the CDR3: TGTGCCAGCAGTTTCCAGCGGTCTTTCACAGATACGCAGTATTTT.

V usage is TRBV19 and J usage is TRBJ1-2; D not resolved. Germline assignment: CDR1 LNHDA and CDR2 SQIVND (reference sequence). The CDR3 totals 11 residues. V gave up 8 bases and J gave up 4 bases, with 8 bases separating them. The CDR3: CASLGGYGYTF. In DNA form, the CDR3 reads TGTGCCAGTTTGGGCGGCTATGGCTACACCTTC.

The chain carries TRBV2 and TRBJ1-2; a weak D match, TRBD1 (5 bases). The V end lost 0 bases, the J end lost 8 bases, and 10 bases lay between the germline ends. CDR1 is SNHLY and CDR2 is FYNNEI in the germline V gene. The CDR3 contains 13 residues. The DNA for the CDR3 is TGTGCCAGCAGTGAAGCTTGGGGGGGAGGCTACACCTTC. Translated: CASSEAWGGGYTF.

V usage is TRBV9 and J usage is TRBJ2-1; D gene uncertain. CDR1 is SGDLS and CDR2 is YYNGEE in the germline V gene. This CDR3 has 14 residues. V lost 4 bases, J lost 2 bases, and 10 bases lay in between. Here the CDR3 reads CASSPESAYNEQFF. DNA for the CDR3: TGTGCCAGCAGCCCCGAGAGTGCCTACAATGAGCAGTTCTTC.

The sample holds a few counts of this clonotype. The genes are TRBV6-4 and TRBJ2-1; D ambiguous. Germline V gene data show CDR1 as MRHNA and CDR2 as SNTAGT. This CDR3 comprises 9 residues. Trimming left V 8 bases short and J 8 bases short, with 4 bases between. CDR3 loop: CASVDEQFF. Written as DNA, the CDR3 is TGTGCCAGCGTTGATGAGCAGTTCTTC.

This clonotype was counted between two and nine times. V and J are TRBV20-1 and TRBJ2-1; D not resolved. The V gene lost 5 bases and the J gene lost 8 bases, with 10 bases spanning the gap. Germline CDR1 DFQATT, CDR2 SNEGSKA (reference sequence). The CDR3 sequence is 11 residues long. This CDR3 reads CSAGLLDEQFF. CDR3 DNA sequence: TGCAGTGCTGGGTTGCTGGATGAGCAGTTCTTC.

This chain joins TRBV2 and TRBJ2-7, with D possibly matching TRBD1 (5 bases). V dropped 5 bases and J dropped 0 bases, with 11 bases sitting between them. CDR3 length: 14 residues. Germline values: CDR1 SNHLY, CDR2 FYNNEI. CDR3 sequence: CASSQRTPSYEQYF. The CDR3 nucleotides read TGTGCCAGCAGTCAGAGGACACCCTCCTACGAGCAGTACTTC.

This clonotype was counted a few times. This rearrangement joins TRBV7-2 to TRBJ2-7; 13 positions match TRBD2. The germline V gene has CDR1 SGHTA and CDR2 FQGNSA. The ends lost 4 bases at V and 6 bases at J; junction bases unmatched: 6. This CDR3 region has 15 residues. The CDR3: CASSSTSGGVTEQYF. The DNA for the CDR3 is TGTGCCAGCAGCTCTACTAGCGGGGGGGTAACCGAGCAGTACTTC.

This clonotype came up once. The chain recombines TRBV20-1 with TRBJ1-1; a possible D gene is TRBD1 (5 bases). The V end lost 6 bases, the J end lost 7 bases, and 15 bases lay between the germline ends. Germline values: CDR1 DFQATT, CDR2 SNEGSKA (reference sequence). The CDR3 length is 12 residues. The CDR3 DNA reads TGCAGTGCCGCTTGGGGGAGGAATGAAGCTTTCTTT. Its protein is CSAAWGRNEAFF.

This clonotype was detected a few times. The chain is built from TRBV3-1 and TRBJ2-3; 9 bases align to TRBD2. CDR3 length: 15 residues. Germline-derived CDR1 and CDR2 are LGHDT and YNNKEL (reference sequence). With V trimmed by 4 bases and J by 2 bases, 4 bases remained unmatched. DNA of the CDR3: TGTGCCAGCAGCCGGCGGGGGGGGACCACAGATACGCAGTATTTT. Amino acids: CASSRRGGTTDTQYF.

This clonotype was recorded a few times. Here the CDR3 DNA reads TGCGCCAGCAGCTTACCCCGGGAGGGGGACAATGAGCAGTTCTTC. This gives the protein CASSLPREGDNEQFF. The chain recombines TRBV5-1 with TRBJ2-1; 8 positions agree with TRBD2. This CDR3 comprises 15 residues. V shed 2 bases, J shed 5 bases, and the junction held 6 bases outside the gene matches. Per the germline V gene, CDR1 is SGHRS and CDR2 is YFSETQ.

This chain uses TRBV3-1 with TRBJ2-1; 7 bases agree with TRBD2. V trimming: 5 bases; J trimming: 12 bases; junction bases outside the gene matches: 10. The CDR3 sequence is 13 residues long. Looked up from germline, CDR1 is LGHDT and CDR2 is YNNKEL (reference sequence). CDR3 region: CASSSRLALSQFF. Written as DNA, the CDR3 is TGTGCCAGCAGCTCTCGACTAGCTTTATCGCAGTTCTTC.

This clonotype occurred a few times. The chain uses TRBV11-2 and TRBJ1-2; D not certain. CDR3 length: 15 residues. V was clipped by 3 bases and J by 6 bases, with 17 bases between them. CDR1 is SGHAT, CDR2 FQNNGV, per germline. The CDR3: CASSFSMSEGNGYTF. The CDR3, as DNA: TGTGCCAGCAGCTTTAGTATGTCAGAGGGCAATGGCTACACCTTC.

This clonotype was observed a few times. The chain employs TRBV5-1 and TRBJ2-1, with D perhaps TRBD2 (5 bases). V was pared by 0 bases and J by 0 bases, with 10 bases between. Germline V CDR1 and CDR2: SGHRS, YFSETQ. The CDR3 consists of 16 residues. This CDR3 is CASSLVWEPSYNEQFF. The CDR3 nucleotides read TGCGCCAGCAGCTTGGTTTGGGAGCCCTCCTACAATGAGCAGTTCTTC.

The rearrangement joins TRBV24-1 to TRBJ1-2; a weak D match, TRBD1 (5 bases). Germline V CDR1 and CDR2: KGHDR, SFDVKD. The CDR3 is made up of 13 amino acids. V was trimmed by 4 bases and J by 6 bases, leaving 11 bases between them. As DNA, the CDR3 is TGTGCCACCAGTGAAGGGACGGGGAATGGCTACACCTTC. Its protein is CATSEGTGNGYTF.

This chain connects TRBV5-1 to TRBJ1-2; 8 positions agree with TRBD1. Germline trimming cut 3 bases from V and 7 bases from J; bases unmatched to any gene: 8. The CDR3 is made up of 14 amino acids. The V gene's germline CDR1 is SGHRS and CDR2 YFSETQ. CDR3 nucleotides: TGCGCCAGCAGCTCGGGCAGGGGGCGGATTGGCTACACCTTC. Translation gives CASSSGRGRIGYTF.

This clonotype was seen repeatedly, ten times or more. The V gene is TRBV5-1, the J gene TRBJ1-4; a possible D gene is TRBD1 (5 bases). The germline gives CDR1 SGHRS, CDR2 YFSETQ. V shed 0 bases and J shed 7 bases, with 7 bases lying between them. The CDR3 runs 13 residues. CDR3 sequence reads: CASSLGGFEKLFF. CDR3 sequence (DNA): TGCGCCAGCAGCTTGGGGGGCTTTGAAAAACTGTTTTTT.

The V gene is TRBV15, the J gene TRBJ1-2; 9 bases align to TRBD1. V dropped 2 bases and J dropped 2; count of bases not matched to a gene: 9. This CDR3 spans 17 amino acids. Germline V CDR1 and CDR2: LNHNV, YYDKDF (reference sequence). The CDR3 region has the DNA TGTGCCACCAGCAGACCCTTCCGGGGACAGGGAAACTATGGCTACACCTTC. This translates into CATSRPFRGQGNYGYTF.

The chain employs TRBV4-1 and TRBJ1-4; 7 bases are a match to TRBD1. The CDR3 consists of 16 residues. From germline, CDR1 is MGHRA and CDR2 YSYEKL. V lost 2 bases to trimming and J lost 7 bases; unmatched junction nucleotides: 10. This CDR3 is CASSQPSRTGGEKLFF. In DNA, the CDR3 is TGCGCCAGCAGCCAACCCTCCCGGACAGGCGGTGAAAAACTGTTTTTT.